Below are 15 T cell receptor beta chains sequenced from a single sample in a study of cytomegalovirus exposure and HLA in healthy donors. The PCR ran on 60 Vbeta and 13 Jbeta primers. Repertoires were generated with immunoSEQ multiplex PCR, while TCRdb's copy carries only in-frame clones and drops some. The data show under 200,000 clones, 60% to 80% seen once. Specimen: PBMCs. These receptors were taken from a man over 45 in good health and CMV-seropositive.

V and J are TRBV7-6 and TRBJ1-4, with D possibly being TRBD1 (5 bases). Germline CDR1 and CDR2: SGHVS and FNYEAQ. Deletions cut 1 base from V and 5 bases from J, with 11 bases between. The CDR3 extends over 15 amino acids. The CDR3 DNA sequence: TGTGCCAGCAGCTTAGGGGGCACTACCAATGAAAAACTGTTTTTT. The encoded protein is CASSLGGTTNEKLFF.

In DNA, the CDR3 is TGTGCCAGCAGCCTAAGTTTCGGGGAAAACACTGAAGCTTTCTTT. Translation: CASSLSFGENTEAFF. This chain links TRBV5-4 with TRBJ1-1; D is ambiguous. The V gene's germline CDR1 is SGHNT and CDR2 YYREEE (reference sequence). V was clipped by 4 bases and J by 2 bases, with 15 bases between them. The CDR3 length is 15 residues.

This clone was counted between two and nine times. V gene TRBV11-2 combines with J gene TRBJ1-1; 10 nucleotides align to TRBD1. J was trimmed by 11 bases and V by 5 bases; bases with no gene match: 17. The CDR3 loop spans 16 amino acids. CDR1 is SGHAT, CDR2 FQNNGV, per germline. As DNA, the CDR3 is TGTGCCAGCAGCCCCCGCTCCGGACAGGGGGGTCGGTCTGCTTTCTTT. Its protein product is CASSPRSGQGGRSAFF.

The CDR3 is CASSVETGAEQYF. DNA for the CDR3: TGTGCCAGCAGCGTTGAAACAGGGGCCGAGCAGTACTTC. The J gene is TRBJ2-7, the V gene TRBV9; 7 positions agree with TRBD1. This CDR3 is 13 amino acids long. In germline, CDR1 is SGDLS, CDR2 YYNGEE. V lost 2 bases and J lost 6; bases outside the gene matches: 5. Variable domain in full (rest from reference TRBV9 and TRBJ2-7): DSGVTQTPKHLITATGQRVTLRCSPRSGDLSVYWYQQSLDQGLQFLIQYYNGEERAKGNILERFSAQQFPDLHSELNLSSLELGDSALYFCASSVETGAEQYFGPGTRLTVT.

The chain uses TRBV7-3 and TRBJ1-6; D gene uncertain. V shed 3 bases and J shed 8 bases, with 14 bases lying between them. The CDR3 is 15 amino acids. In germline, CDR1 is SGHTA, CDR2 FQGTGA. CDR3 in DNA: TGTGCCAGCAGCTTGTCCGCCCCCCAGTATTCACCCCTCCACTTT. Translating it yields CASSLSAPQYSPLHF.

The chain has TRBV15 and TRBJ1-2, with D perhaps matching TRBD1 (6 bases). The germline V gene encodes CDR1 LNHNV and CDR2 YYDKDF (reference sequence). V gave up 0 bases and J gave up 6 bases, with 14 bases separating them. The CDR3 spans 15 residues. The CDR3 sequence is CATSRDSAGGHGYTF. The CDR3 region has the DNA TGTGCCACCAGCAGAGACTCGGCGGGGGGCCATGGCTACACCTTC. Drawing the rest from reference TRBV15 and TRBJ1-2, the complete variable domain is DAMVIQNPRYQVTQFGKPVTLSCSQTLNHNVMYWYQQKSSQAPKLLFHYYDKDFNNEADTPDNFQSRRPNTSFCFLDIRSPGLGDTAMYLCATSRDSAGGHGYTFGSGTRLTVV.

This clone came up once. The junction differs from germline at one of its ends, possibly a read error. The chain recombines TRBV7-9 with TRBJ2-5, with D possibly matching TRBD2 (5 bases). The CDR3 is made up of 14 amino acids. In germline, CDR1 is SEHNR, CDR2 FQNEAQ (reference sequence). CDR3 sequence (DNA): TGTTCCAGCAGCTTCCGGGAAGCCCAAGAGACCCAGTACTTC. Protein: CSSSFREAQETQYF.

V is TRBV7-2 and J is TRBJ1-4; TRBD1 agrees at 8 bases. V dropped 2 bases and J dropped 8; count of bases not matched to a gene: 10. Per the germline V gene, CDR1 is SGHTA and CDR2 is FQGNSA. CDR3 size: 16 residues. The CDR3: CASSLMSGQAWEKLFF. The DNA for the CDR3 is TGTGCCAGCAGCTTAATGTCGGGACAGGCGTGGGAAAAACTGTTTTTT.

In its sample, this clone was seen once. The rearrangement links TRBV9 to TRBJ1-3; no firm D call. The germline V and J ends were trimmed by 2 bases and 7 bases, with 10 bases remaining between them. Germline loops: CDR1 SGDLS, CDR2 YYNGEE. The CDR3 is made up of 13 amino acids. The CDR3, as DNA: TGTGCCAGCAGCGTCCCCGGGAGGAACACCATATATTTT. Amino acids: CASSVPGRNTIYF.

In DNA form, the CDR3 reads TGTGCCAGCAGCCCGCGACAGGGGGCGTCCAAAAACATTCAGTACTTC. Protein product: CASSPRQGASKNIQYF. The chain links TRBV5-5 to TRBJ2-4; 10 bases map to TRBD1. In germline, CDR1 is SGHKS, CDR2 YYEKEE (reference sequence). V shed 4 bases, J shed 2 bases, and the junction held 6 bases outside the gene matches. The CDR3 contains 16 residues.

This clone was counted a few times. The chain combines TRBV13 with TRBJ2-5; a weak D match, TRBD2 (6 bases). V lost 7 bases to trimming and J lost 5 bases, with 17 bases between them. This CDR3 has 14 amino acids. Germline values: CDR1 PRHDT, CDR2 FYEKMQ (reference sequence). This CDR3 reads CASTLGGVRETQYF. The CDR3 nucleotides read TGTGCCAGCACCCTAGGCGGGGTGAGGGAGACCCAGTACTTC.

The chain employs TRBV6-1 and TRBJ2-2; 11 nucleotides match TRBD1. The junction had 2 bases not matched to a gene; V was cut back by 2 bases and J by 3 bases. Germline V lookup: CDR1 MNHNS, CDR2 SASEGT. The CDR3 spans 16 residues. In DNA form, the CDR3 reads TGTGCCAGCAGTGAAAGGACAGGGGGCTACACCGGGGAGCTGTTTTTT. Protein product: CASSERTGGYTGELFF.

The chain uses TRBV9 and TRBJ2-3; 9 bases are shared with TRBD2. The germline gives CDR1 SGDLS, CDR2 YYNGEE. The CDR3 extends over 17 amino acids. V shed 0 bases, J shed 3 bases, and the junction held 8 bases outside the gene matches. The CDR3, as DNA: TGTGCCAGCAGCGTAGATGGCGGGGGGGCCCCAACAGATACGCAGTATTTT. Translated: CASSVDGGGAPTDTQYF.

This chain connects TRBV15 to TRBJ1-5, with D unclear. This CDR3 is 14 amino acids long. Trimming took 4 bases from V and 4 from J, leaving 11 bases between them. Germline values: CDR1 LNHNV, CDR2 YYDKDF (reference sequence). CDR3 protein: CATSTGPVNQPQHF. The CDR3 DNA is TGTGCCACCAGCACTGGGCCCGTTAATCAGCCCCAGCATTTT.

This chain links TRBV6-5 with TRBJ1-5, with 7 bases identical to TRBD1. The V segment lost 0 bases and the J segment 5 bases; nucleotides outside the gene matches: 4. CDR1 MNHEY and CDR2 SVGAGI come from the germline V gene. The CDR3 totals 15 residues. CDR3 in amino acids: CASSYSQGLDQPQHF. CDR3 coding DNA: TGTGCCAGCAGTTACTCACAGGGGCTAGATCAGCCCCAGCATTTT.